Below are 32 T cell receptor beta chains sequenced from a single sample in a study of molecular identifiers for immune sequencing clone quantification. A single record per CDR3 protein comes from TCRdb applying MiXCR to the PCR reads. The sample includes approximately 500,000 distinct CDR3 sequences, around 21% of them seen just once. The sample comprised naive CD8+ T cells from blood, with Jurkat cell RNA spiked in. Subset noted: FACS-sorted CD8+CD4-CCR7+CD45RA+ naive T cells. The receptor source for this set is a human donor in good health. Some libraries in this study had Jurkat cell RNA spiked in.

As concerns this clonotype: The conserved phenylalanine or tryptophan normally closing the CDR3 is absent here, so this likely arose from a read error. V is TRBV11-2 and J is TRBJ2-7; possibly TRBD1 for D (5 bases). The CDR3 spans 12 residues. Germline V CDR1 and CDR2: SGHAT, FQNNGV. This CDR3 is CASGLGAYEQYL. Written as DNA, the CDR3 is TGTGCCAGCGGCTTAGGGGCCTACGAGCAGTACCTC.

On this clonotype: This may stem from a read error, because a much larger clone lies one nucleotide away. Because it lacks the conserved phenylalanine or tryptophan at the end, this CDR3 is likely a read error. Because the CDR3's place on the DNA is in doubt, the DNA is left out and the CDR3 is given as listed by TCRdb. This chain joins TRBV21-1 and TRBJ2-4; TRBD2 is taken as the D call from the table, unchecked against the DNA. TRBV21-1 is a pseudogene locus. The length of the CDR3 is 12 amino acids, counting both ends. The CDR3 here is CASSNEVPLEYL.

This clonotype has a handful of counts. The chain combines TRBV29-1 with TRBJ2-7; D ambiguous. With 3 bases removed from V and 3 bases from J, the gap between germline ends came to 9 bases. This CDR3 is built from 12 residues. Germline V gene data show CDR1 as SQVTM and CDR2 as ANQGSEA. CDR3 region: CSVDGPDYEQYF. As DNA, the CDR3 is TGCAGCGTTGATGGGCCCGACTACGAGCAGTACTTC.

Regarding this clonotype: The germline gene is not matched at one end of the junction; a read error may be the cause. The V call is TRBV6-2 or TRBV6-3, the J call TRBJ1-2; D not resolved. Germline CDR1 MNHEY, CDR2 SVGEGT. This CDR3 spans 13 amino acids. This CDR3 reads CASSHLANYGYTF. The CDR3 DNA follows: TGTGCCAGCAGTCACCTAGCGAACTACGGCTACACCTTC.

This clonotype came up many times. The rearrangement joins TRBV12-3 or TRBV12-4 to TRBJ2-7, with 9 bases matching TRBD1. This CDR3 is built from 14 residues. J lost 2 bases, V lost 3 bases, and 2 bases had no gene match. CDR3 nucleotides: TGTGCCAGCAGTTTGGACAGGGGAACCTACGAGCAGTACTTC. Residues: CASSLDRGTYEQYF.

This clonotype was found a few times. The rearrangement uses TRBV20-1 and TRBJ2-2, with D possibly matching TRBD1 (7 bases). Germline-derived CDR1 and CDR2 are DFQATT and SNEGSKA (reference sequence). V lost 0 bases to trimming and J lost 4 bases, with 18 bases between them. The CDR3 totals 17 residues. The CDR3 nucleotides read TGCAGTGCTAGAGAATTACAGGGGCGGCGGGGCACCGGGGAGCTGTTTTTT. Its translation: CSARELQGRRGTGELFF.

This clonotype was observed many times. This chain connects TRBV20-1 to TRBJ2-3, with a tentative D call TRBD2 (6 bases). CDR3 size: 14 residues. Germline V gene data show CDR1 as DFQATT and CDR2 as SNEGSKA (reference sequence). V lost 3 bases to trimming and J lost 1 base, with 11 bases between them. The CDR3 is CSARGRLGTDTQYF. The CDR3 DNA follows: TGCAGTGCTAGGGGGAGGTTGGGCACAGATACGCAGTATTTT.

A note on this clonotype: This is likely a read error, given that the CDR3 carries no conserved phenylalanine or tryptophan at its end. The chain is built from TRBV27 and TRBJ2-1; 12 nucleotides agree with TRBD1. V trimming: 5 bases; J trimming: 6 bases; junction bases outside the gene matches: 5. CDR1 MNHEY and CDR2 SMNVEV come from the germline V gene (reference sequence). The CDR3 consists of 15 residues. DNA of the CDR3: TGTGCCAGCAGTGCCGGGACAGGGGGCATCAATGAGCAGTTCCTC. This sequence encodes CASSAGTGGINEQFL.

This clonotype was counted only a few times. No conserved phenylalanine or tryptophan is present at the end of the CDR3, so a read error is the likely explanation. The chain is built from TRBV7-9 and TRBJ2-7; 9 nucleotides line up with TRBD1. V shed 4 bases, J shed 2 bases, and the junction held 3 bases outside the gene matches. This CDR3 comprises 14 residues. Germline V gene sequence: CDR1 SEHNR, CDR2 FQNEAQ (reference sequence). CDR3 residues: CASSWDRAAYEQYL. The CDR3 bases are TGTGCCAGCAGCTGGGACAGGGCCGCCTACGAGCAGTACCTC.

As for this clonotype: This may be a read error: a much more frequent sequence differs by one nucleotide. This likely comes from a read error, as the CDR3 has no conserved phenylalanine or tryptophan at its end. The rearrangement uses TRBV14 and TRBJ2-4; D is possibly TRBD2 (5 bases). This CDR3 comprises 19 residues. V lost 3 bases and J lost 2, with 23 bases in between. Germline assignment: CDR1 SGHDN and CDR2 FVKESK. This chain's CDR3 is CASSQTVRAPEASKNIQYL. The DNA for the CDR3 is TGTGCCAGCAGCCAGACTGTGAGGGCCCCAGAGGCGTCCAAAAACATTCAGTACCTC.

The chain recombines TRBV9 with TRBJ2-3, with 10 bases identical to TRBD1. The germline CDR1 and CDR2 sequences are SGDLS and YYNGEE. The CDR3 length is 16 residues. After removal of 0 bases from V and 4 bases from J, the junction contained 5 bases not matched to a gene. The CDR3 here is CASSVGTGGSSDTQYF. CDR3 nucleotides: TGTGCCAGCAGCGTAGGGACAGGGGGAAGTTCAGATACGCAGTATTTT.

The rearrangement uses TRBV3-1 and TRBJ1-1, with 10 bases lining up with TRBD1. This CDR3 comprises 19 residues. Germline V gives CDR1 LGHDT, CDR2 YNNKEL (reference sequence). The trim removed 1 base at V and 0 bases at J, leaving 11 bases unmatched. In nucleotides, the CDR3 is TGTGCCAGCAGCCAAGCCTTGCCTGGGACAGGGGCACTGAACACTGAAGCTTTCTTT. Amino acids: CASSQALPGTGALNTEAFF.

This clonotype was observed at least ten times. The V call is TRBV5-1, the J call TRBJ2-3; 7 bases map to TRBD1. Trimming took 5 bases from V and 0 from J; bases not matched to a gene: 6. Germline CDR1 reads SGHRS; CDR2 reads YFSETQ. CDR3 length equals 15 residues. The CDR3 DNA is TGCGCCAGCAGTCGCGGACAGGCTAGCACAGATACGCAGTATTTT. Protein: CASSRGQASTDTQYF.

This clonotype was counted many times. The chain couples TRBV5-4 to TRBJ2-4; no definite D call. Germline V CDR1 and CDR2: SGHNT, YYREEE (reference sequence). Trimming took 3 bases from V and 3 from J, leaving 10 bases between them. This CDR3 spans 14 amino acids. The CDR3 bases are TGTGCCAGCAGCTCTGACCGCGGCAAAAACATTCAGTACTTC. Translating it yields CASSSDRGKNIQYF.

V gene TRBV12-3 or TRBV12-4 combines with J gene TRBJ2-7; D is undetermined. Trimming cost V 3 bases and J 1 base, with 7 bases left between them. The CDR3 loop spans 13 amino acids. As DNA, the CDR3 is TGTGCCAGCAGTTTTAAGGAATCCTACGAGCAGTACTTC. Its translation: CASSFKESYEQYF.

This clonotype was counted ten times or more. V usage is TRBV27 and J usage is TRBJ2-5; possible D gene TRBD2, 6 bases. The CDR3 consists of 13 residues. Trimming took 2 bases from V and 5 from J, leaving 9 bases between them. CDR1 is MNHEY, CDR2 SMNVEV, per germline (reference sequence). The chain's CDR3 is CASSLRGGETQYF. CDR3 nucleotide sequence: TGTGCCAGCAGTTTACGGGGAGGCGAGACCCAGTACTTC.

This clonotype was observed at least ten times. The chain joins TRBV4-3 to TRBJ1-4; the D is unclear. Trimming took off 0 bases at V and 11 bases at J, with 13 bases between the two ends. The germline gives CDR1 LGHNA, CDR2 YSLEER. This CDR3 spans 14 amino acids. CDR3 in amino acids: CASSQDWKAGKLFF. The CDR3 nucleotides read TGCGCCAGCAGCCAAGATTGGAAGGCCGGGAAACTGTTTTTT.

This chain uses TRBV5-4 with TRBJ2-1; 11 bases are a match to TRBD2. J gave up 0 bases and V 2 bases, and 10 bases lay outside the gene matches. Germline CDR1 is SGHNT and CDR2 is YYREEE (reference sequence). The CDR3 runs 19 residues. CDR3 residues: CASSFAGTSGLSSYNEQFF. CDR3 sequence (DNA): TGTGCCAGCAGCTTCGCCGGGACTAGCGGACTTAGCTCCTACAATGAGCAGTTCTTC. Using reference TRBV5-4 and TRBJ2-1 for the parts outside the CDR3, the full variable domain is ETGVTQSPTHLIKTRGQQVTLRCSSQSGHNTVSWYQQALGQGPQFIFQYYREEENGRGNFPPRFSGLQFPNYSSELNVNALELDDSALYLCASSFAGTSGLSSYNEQFFGPGTRLTVL.

This clonotype has ten or more counts. The rearrangement joins TRBV20-1 to TRBJ2-3, with D possibly TRBD1 on 6 matching bases. Germline CDR1 and CDR2: DFQATT and SNEGSKA (reference sequence). The CDR3 is made up of 15 amino acids. V was cut by 6 bases and J by 0 bases, with 16 bases left in between. CDR3 DNA: TGCAGTGCCAGGGTAGGACAGACTAGCACAGATACGCAGTATTTT. Encoded protein: CSARVGQTSTDTQYF.

This chain links TRBV4-3 with TRBJ2-7; 10 positions match TRBD1. The germline gives CDR1 LGHNA, CDR2 YSLEER. The CDR3 is made up of 15 amino acids. Trimming took 0 bases from V and 2 from J; bases not matched to a gene: 1. The CDR3 DNA reads TGCGCCAGCAGCCAAGAGGGACAGGGGACCTACGAGCAGTACTTC. As protein: CASSQEGQGTYEQYF.

This clonotype was counted at least ten times. The rearrangement uses TRBV7-2 and TRBJ1-1, with no clear D. The length of the CDR3 is 11 residues. CDR1 is SGHTA, CDR2 FQGNSA, per germline. Trimming removed 5 bases at V and 9 bases at J, with 10 bases between. The CDR3 DNA is TGTGCCAGCAGCCCACAACGACAAGCTTTCTTT. Translation: CASSPQRQAFF.

This clonotype was recorded at least ten times. The CDR3 reads CASSSEERSYEQYF. DNA of the CDR3: TGTGCCAGCAGCTCGGAGGAACGCTCCTACGAGCAGTACTTC. The rearrangement joins TRBV7-2 to TRBJ2-7, with D possibly matching TRBD2 (5 bases). The CDR3 consists of 14 residues. Germline V lookup: CDR1 SGHTA, CDR2 FQGNSA. V gave up 4 bases and J gave up 0 bases, with 10 bases separating them.

This chain joins TRBV12-3 or TRBV12-4 and TRBJ2-3; D may correspond to TRBD1 or TRBD2 (5 bases each). The germline V and J ends were trimmed by 5 bases and 4 bases, with 19 bases remaining between them. The CDR3 runs to 16 residues. The DNA of the CDR3 is TGTGCCAGCAGTCCCTCCGGGGCAGGGATGCCAGATACGCAGTATTTT. Translated: CASSPSGAGMPDTQYF.

A word on this clonotype: A much larger clone sits a single nucleotide away, making a read error possible. The CDR3 sequence is CSAPRGLKQYF. CDR3 coding DNA: TGCAGTGCTCCAAGGGGGCTCAAGCAGTACTTC. The rearrangement links TRBV20-1 to TRBJ2-7; TRBD1 matches at 7 bases. V was pared by 5 bases and J by 8 bases, with 6 bases of the junction left unmatched. CDR3 length: 11 residues. Germline V gives CDR1 DFQATT, CDR2 SNEGSKA (reference sequence).

The V gene is TRBV30, the J gene TRBJ1-1; D ambiguous. V was shortened by 3 bases and J by 2 bases, with 13 bases between the two germline ends. Germline CDR1 reads GTSNPN; CDR2 reads SVGIG (reference sequence). The CDR3 spans 14 residues. For the CDR3, the DNA is TGTGCCTGGAGGTGGCGAGGCTATAACACTGAAGCTTTCTTT. Its translation is CAWRWRGYNTEAFF.

This clonotype has just a few counts. The rearrangement joins TRBV6-2 or TRBV6-3 to TRBJ1-5, with 7 bases that match TRBD1. The CDR3 sequence is 14 residues long. V shed 7 bases, J shed 5 bases, and the junction held 8 bases outside the gene matches. Germline V CDR1 and CDR2: MNHEY, SVGEGT. CDR3 nucleotides: TGTGCCAGCAACCAAGACAGGGAATATCAGCCCCAGCATTTT. Protein sequence: CASNQDREYQPQHF.

The chain is built from TRBV4-3 and TRBJ2-2; D may be TRBD1 (5 bases). V gave up 2 bases and J gave up 1 base, with 8 bases separating them. Germline CDR1 and CDR2: LGHNA and YSLEER. This CDR3 has 15 residues. Written as DNA, the CDR3 is TGCGCCAGCAGCCAATACCAGGGGAACACCGGGGAGCTGTTTTTT. It yields the protein CASSQYQGNTGELFF.

This clonotype has ten or more counts. The chain is built from TRBV10-2 and TRBJ1-2, with a tentative D call TRBD1 (6 bases). Trimming pared 0 bases from V and 3 bases from J, leaving 11 bases between. Germline V gene data show CDR1 as WSHSY and CDR2 as SAAADI. This CDR3 region has 15 residues. The CDR3 protein is CASSESWGLYYGYTF. The DNA for the CDR3 is TGCGCCAGCAGTGAGTCGTGGGGGCTGTACTATGGCTACACCTTC.

The chain recombines TRBV4-1 with TRBJ2-5, with D possibly being TRBD1 (5 bases). The CDR3 is 14 residues long. V dropped 4 bases and J dropped 0 bases, with 9 bases sitting between them. The germline CDR1 and CDR2 sequences are MGHRA and YSYEKL. For the CDR3, the DNA is TGCGCCAGCAGCCGGGGCCGGGACCAAGAGACCCAGTACTTC. The encoded protein is CASSRGRDQETQYF.

This clonotype occurred many times. The chain couples TRBV6-5 to TRBJ2-2; weak D call: TRBD1 (6 bases). The CDR3 contains 16 residues. Trimming took off 5 bases at V and 5 bases at J, with 18 bases between the two ends. CDR1 and CDR2 (germline): MNHEY, SVGAGI. CDR3 residues: CASSPTGILVTGELFF. Written as DNA, the CDR3 is TGTGCCAGCAGTCCTACAGGGATTTTAGTGACCGGGGAGCTGTTTTTT.

The rearrangement joins TRBV10-2 to TRBJ2-2; 13 bases agree with TRBD2. After removal of 3 bases from V and 2 bases from J, the junction contained 3 bases not matched to a gene. CDR1 WSHSY and CDR2 SAAADI come from the germline V gene. The CDR3 is made up of 17 amino acids. In nucleotides, the CDR3 is TGCGCCAGCAGTGACGGACTAGCGGGAGCAAACACCGGGGAGCTGTTTTTT. Translating gives CASSDGLAGANTGELFF.

The chain employs TRBV5-8 and TRBJ2-1; 10 nucleotides align to TRBD1. Germline-derived CDR1 and CDR2 are SGHTS and YDEGEE. This CDR3 spans 15 amino acids. V lost 3 bases and J lost 4; bases outside the gene matches: 4. The CDR3 nucleotides are TGTGCCAGCAGCTCCGGACAGGGGGTGTACAATGAGCAGTTCTTC. This encodes CASSSGQGVYNEQFF.